This T cell receptor beta chain is drawn from a study of blood T cell repertoires in COVID-19 (TCRdb year 2020). The study in broad terms: Samples from collaborators originated in the United States, Italy and Spain and spanned both the acute and convalescent phases of COVID-19. The prospective study material was composed of cDNA or gDNA derived from T cells, B-cell-depleted T cells, or PBMCs. The dataset comprised deeply sampled blood TCRbeta repertoires from subjects exposed to, actively infected with, or recovered from COVID-19. A freely available public database, intended as a resource for researchers studying the immune response to SARS-CoV-2, is where the repertoires were released. Samples came from the ongoing ImmuneRACE study (first 160 participants) plus 1,254 subjects from 6 global collaborators. The sample metadata nearly always contained a de-identified subject ID, COVID-19 status, age in years and sex. Where HLA class I and class II types were available, the types were taken from metadata supplied by the sample provider, not from assay-based typing.

Participants in the prospective study were enrolled through a virtual design, were aged roughly 18 to 100 years, and lived in about 25 United States geographic areas. To assign participants to cohorts, the prospective study relied on clinical history that participants themselves reported in a screening survey and a study questionnaire. Exposed participants had been in contact, within 2 weeks of entering the study, with a person who had a PCR-confirmed or clinician-diagnosed case of COVID-19. Each participant in the prospective study had whole blood, serum and a nasopharyngeal or oropharyngeal swab collected by mobile phlebotomists. Participants in the prospective study had the option to provide additional blood draws and questionnaires over a roughly 2-month period. Before DNA extraction, prospective study blood samples were shipped either frozen or at room temperature. For this clone: The antigen it recognizes is unknown. Per-base qualities were not stored, and no clone one base away is much larger. The same CDR3 is also encoded by other DNA sequences in this sample.

Per the germline V gene, MNHEY is the CDR1 and SVGAGI is the CDR2. The CDR3 runs 14 amino acids, cysteine and phenylalanine included. Only the CDR3 DNA stays, 42 bases, in frame from base 1. For this chain, trimming is 6 bases at the V end and 1 base at the J end, and the number of junction bases without a gene match is 1. The study at large found these results: The quantity of clinical and demographic metadata differed by source and by participant and was supplied without curation.

TCRbeta CDR3 regions were amplified from genomic DNA by means of the immunoSEQ Assay, a bias-controlled multiplex PCR. Regarding the original processing steps: Within the assay, amplification of reference gene primers was used to estimate how many nucleated cells each sample contained. Sequence reads were collapsed and filtered to measure the absolute abundance of every unique TCRbeta CDR3 rearrangement. Productive Simpson clonality was computed per sample as the square root of Simpson's diversity index over productive rearrangements. TCRdb took over this immuneACCESS table, retaining in-frame rearrangements with V and J assigned. Such tables are incomplete; in checked studies, under half of the missing clones stem from an unresolved V gene, and the remainder is unexplained. For V, J and clone size, that table is used; D and trimming come from the DNA. This sample lists about 280,000 clones; 80% to 85% were detected once. The top ten constitute roughly 5.3% of the sample.

Recombination joined TRBV6-5 with TRBJ2-2; the junction holds 8 bases that match TRBD1. The TCR sequence derives from a man aged 35 to 55 who had been exposed to COVID-19. The source material was PBMCs or T cells enriched from blood (not recorded which). The sequenced DNA: TGTGCCAGCAGGGGGACAGGGAACACCGGGGAGCTGTTTTTT. This is translated as CASRGTGNTGELFF.